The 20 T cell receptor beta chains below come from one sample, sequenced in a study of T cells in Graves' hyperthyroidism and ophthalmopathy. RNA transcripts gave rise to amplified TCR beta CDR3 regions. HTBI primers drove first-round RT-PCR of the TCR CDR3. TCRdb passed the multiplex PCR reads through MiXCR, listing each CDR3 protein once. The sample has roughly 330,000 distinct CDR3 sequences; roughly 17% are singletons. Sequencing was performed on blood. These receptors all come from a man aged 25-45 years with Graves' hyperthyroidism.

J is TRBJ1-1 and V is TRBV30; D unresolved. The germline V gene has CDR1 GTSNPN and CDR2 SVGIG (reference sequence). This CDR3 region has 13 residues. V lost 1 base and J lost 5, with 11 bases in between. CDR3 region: CAWSAQPGTEAFF. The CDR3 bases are TGTGCCTGGAGTGCTCAGCCTGGGACTGAAGCTTTCTTT.

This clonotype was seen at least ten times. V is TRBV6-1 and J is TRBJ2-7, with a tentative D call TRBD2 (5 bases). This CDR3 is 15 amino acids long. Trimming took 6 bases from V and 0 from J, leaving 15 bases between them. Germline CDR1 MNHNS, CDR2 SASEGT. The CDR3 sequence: CASSNGLRSSYEQYF. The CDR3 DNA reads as TGTGCCAGCAGCAATGGACTTCGAAGCTCCTACGAGCAGTACTTC.

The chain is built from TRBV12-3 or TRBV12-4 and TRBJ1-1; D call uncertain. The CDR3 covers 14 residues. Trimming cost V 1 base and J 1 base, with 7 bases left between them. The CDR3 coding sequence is TGTGCCAGCAGTTTAGTTTACACGAACACTGAAGCTTTCTTT. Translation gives CASSLVYTNTEAFF.

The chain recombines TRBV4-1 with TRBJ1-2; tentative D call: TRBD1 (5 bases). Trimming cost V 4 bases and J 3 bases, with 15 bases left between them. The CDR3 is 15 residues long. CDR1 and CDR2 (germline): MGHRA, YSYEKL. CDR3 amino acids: CASSLVGLGHYGYTF. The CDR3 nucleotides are TGCGCCAGCAGCCTTGTTGGACTGGGGCACTATGGCTACACCTTC.

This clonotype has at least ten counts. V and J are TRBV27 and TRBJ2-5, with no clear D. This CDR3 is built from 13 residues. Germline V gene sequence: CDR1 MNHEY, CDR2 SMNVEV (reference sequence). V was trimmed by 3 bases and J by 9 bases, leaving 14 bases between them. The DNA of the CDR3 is TGTGCCAGCAGTTTCGGTCGGATGGCTTCCCAGTACTTC. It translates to CASSFGRMASQYF.

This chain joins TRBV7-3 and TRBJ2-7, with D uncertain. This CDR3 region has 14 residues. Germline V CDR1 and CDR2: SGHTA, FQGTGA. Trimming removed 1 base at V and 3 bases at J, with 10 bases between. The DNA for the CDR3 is TGTGCCAGCAGCTTAATCCGACATAACTACGAGCAGTACTTC. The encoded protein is CASSLIRHNYEQYF.

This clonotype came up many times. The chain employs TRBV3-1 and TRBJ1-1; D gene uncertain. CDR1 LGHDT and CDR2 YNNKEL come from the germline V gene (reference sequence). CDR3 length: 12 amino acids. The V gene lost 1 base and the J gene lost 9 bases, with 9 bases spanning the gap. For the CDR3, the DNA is TGTGCCAGCAGCCAAGGGTACACAAAAGCTTTCTTT. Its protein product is CASSQGYTKAFF.

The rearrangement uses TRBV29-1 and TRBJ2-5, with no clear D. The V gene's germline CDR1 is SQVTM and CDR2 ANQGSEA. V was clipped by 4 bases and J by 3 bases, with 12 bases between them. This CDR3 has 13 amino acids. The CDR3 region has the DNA TGCAGCGTTGTATGGCTCCGGGAAGAGACCCAGTACTTC. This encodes CSVVWLREETQYF.

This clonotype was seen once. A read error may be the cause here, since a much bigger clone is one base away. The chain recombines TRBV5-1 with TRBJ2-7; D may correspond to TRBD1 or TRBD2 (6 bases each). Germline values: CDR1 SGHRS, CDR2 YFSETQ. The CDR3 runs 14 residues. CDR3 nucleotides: TGCGCCAGCAGCATAACGGCCGGGGGCGGTGAGCAGCACTTC. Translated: CASSITAGGGEQHF.

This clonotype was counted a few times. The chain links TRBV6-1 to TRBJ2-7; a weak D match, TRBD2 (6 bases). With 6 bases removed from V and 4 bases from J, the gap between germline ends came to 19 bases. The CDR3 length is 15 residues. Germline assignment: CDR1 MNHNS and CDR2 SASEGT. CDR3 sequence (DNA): TGTGCCAGCAGCAAAGACCGCGGGACTTCTTACGAGCAGTACTTC. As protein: CASSKDRGTSYEQYF.

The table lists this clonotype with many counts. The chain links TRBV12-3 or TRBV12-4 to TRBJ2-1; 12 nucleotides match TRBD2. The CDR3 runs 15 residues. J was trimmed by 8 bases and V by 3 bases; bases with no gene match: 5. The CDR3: CASSFSTSGSYEQFF. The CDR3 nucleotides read TGTGCCAGCAGTTTTTCGACTAGCGGGAGCTATGAGCAGTTCTTC.

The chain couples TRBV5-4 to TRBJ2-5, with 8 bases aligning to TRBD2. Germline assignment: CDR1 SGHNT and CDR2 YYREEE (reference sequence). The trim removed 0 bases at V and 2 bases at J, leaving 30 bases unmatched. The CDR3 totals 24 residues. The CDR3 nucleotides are TGTGCCAGCAGCTTGGCCCCAACTAGCGGCCGAGGTGCAGTTCTTATTCGGGATCAAGAGACCCAGTACTTC. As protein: CASSLAPTSGRGAVLIRDQETQYF.

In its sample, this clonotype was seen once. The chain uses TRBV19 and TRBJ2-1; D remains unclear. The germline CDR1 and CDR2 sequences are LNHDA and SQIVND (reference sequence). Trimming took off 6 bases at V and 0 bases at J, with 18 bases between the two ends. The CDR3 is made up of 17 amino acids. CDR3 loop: CASSHYPRESSYNEQFF. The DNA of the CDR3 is TGTGCCAGTAGCCACTACCCGAGAGAGTCCTCCTACAATGAGCAGTTCTTC.

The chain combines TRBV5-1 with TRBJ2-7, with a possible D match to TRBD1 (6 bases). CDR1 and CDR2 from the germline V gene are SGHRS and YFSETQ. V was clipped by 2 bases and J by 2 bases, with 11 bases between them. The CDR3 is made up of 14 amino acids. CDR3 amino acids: CASSLITGTYEQYF. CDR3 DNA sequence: TGCGCCAGCAGCTTAATCACAGGGACCTACGAGCAGTACTTC.

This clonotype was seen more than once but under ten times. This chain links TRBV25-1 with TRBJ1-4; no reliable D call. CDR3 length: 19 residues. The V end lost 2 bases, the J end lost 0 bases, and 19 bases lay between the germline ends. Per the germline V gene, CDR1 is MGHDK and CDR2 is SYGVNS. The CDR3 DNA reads TGTGCCAGCAGTGAAAGTGGGAGTCATCTTTCCGCAACTAATGAAAAACTGTTTTTT. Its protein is CASSESGSHLSATNEKLFF. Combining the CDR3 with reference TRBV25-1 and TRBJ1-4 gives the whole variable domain EADIYQTPRYLVIGTGKKITLECSQTMGHDKMYWYQQDPGMELHLIHYSYGVNSTEKGDLSSESTVSRIRTEHFPLTLESARPSHTSQYLCASSESGSHLSATNEKLFFGSGTQLSVL.

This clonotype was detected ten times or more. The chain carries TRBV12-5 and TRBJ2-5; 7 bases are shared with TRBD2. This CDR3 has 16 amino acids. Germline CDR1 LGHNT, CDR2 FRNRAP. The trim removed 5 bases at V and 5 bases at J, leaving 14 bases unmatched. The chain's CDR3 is CASGAPGLAVGETQYF. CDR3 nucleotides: TGTGCTAGTGGTGCCCCCGGGCTAGCGGTTGGGGAGACCCAGTACTTC.

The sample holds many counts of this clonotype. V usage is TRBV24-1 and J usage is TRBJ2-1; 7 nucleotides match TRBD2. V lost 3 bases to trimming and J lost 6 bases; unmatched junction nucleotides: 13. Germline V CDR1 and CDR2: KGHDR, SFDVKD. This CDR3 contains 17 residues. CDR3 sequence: CATSDPPLSGTTNEQFF. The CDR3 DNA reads TGTGCCACCAGTGATCCCCCTTTGAGCGGGACCACCAATGAGCAGTTCTTC.

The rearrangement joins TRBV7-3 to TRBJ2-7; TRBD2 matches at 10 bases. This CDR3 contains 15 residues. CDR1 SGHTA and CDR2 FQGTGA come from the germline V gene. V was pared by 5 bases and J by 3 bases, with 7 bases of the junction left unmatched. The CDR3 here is CASSALAGTLYEQYF. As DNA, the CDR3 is TGTGCCAGCAGCGCACTAGCGGGAACCCTCTACGAGCAGTACTTC.

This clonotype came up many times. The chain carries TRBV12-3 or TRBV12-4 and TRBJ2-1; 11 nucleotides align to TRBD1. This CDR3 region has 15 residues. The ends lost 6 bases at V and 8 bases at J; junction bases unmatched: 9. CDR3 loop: CASRSGTGGWDEQFF. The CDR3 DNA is TGTGCCAGCAGGTCCGGGACAGGGGGTTGGGATGAGCAGTTCTTC.

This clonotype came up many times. This CDR3 reads CASQANTEAFF. CDR3 coding DNA: TGTGCCAGCCAAGCTAACACTGAAGCTTTCTTT. This chain connects TRBV18 to TRBJ1-1; D unclear. Germline V gives CDR1 KGHSH, CDR2 LQKENI. This CDR3 comprises 11 residues. Trimming removed 8 bases from V and 2 bases from J, with 6 bases in between.